This is a list of T cell receptor beta chains from one sample in a study of CD8 T cells in ankylosing spondylitis. TCRdb re-derived calls from the 5' RACE reads in MiXCR, one entry per CDR3 protein. Among 200,000 or so distinct CDR3 sequences listed, about an eighth were seen once. Input material: blood, either unsorted or a sorted T cell fraction (not recorded which). These receptors came from a female donor with ankylosing spondylitis or in good health (not recorded which). Each CDR3 is given with its conserved first and last residue. D genes are given only for firm matches. Clone size appears in some rows only: once, few, many, or a class for an expanded clone.

V gene	D gene	J gene	clone size	CDR3 DNA	CDR3 protein
TRBV11-3	-	TRBJ2-7	many	TGTGCCAGCAGCTTGAGGACTTTCACCTACGAGCAGTACTTC	CASSLRTFTYEQYF
TRBV6-1	TRBD1	TRBJ2-3	few	TGTGCCAGCAGCCGTCTCGGGCAGGGGGCCACAGATACGCAGTATTTT	CASSRLGQGATDTQYF
TRBV20-1	-	TRBJ2-7	many	TGCAGTGCTAGGGGGCTAGCTGTGAGGGACGAGCAGTACTTC	CSARGLAVRDEQYF
TRBV5-1	-	TRBJ2-1	many	TGCGCCAGCAGCTCCCTGGCCCGCGGAGCCTCCTACAATGAGCAGTTCTTC	CASSSLARGASYNEQFF
TRBV12-3/TRBV12-4	TRBD2	TRBJ2-7	many	TGTGCCAGCAGTTTACTAGCGGGCGTCTCTGCCAACGAGCAGTACTTC	CASSLLAGVSANEQYF
TRBV7-8	-	TRBJ2-3	many	TGTGCCAGCAGCCCAGAGGGGGATCGCGGGAGTCCGGATACGCAGTATTTT	CASSPEGDRGSPDTQYF
TRBV18	-	TRBJ1-1	-	TGTGCCAGCTCACCCCTGTCCGGCACTGAAGCTTTCTTT	CASSPLSGTEAFF
TRBV7-2	-	TRBJ2-7	many	TGTGCCAGCAGCTTAAGCGCGACGGCCTCCTACGAGCAGTACTTC	CASSLSATASYEQYF
TRBV7-9	-	TRBJ2-7	many	TGTGCCAGCAGCTTGAGAGGGGATGACGAGCAGTACTTC	CASSLRGDDEQYF
TRBV28	-	TRBJ1-5	many	TGTGGGGGGGGGTCGAGCAATCAGCCCCAGCATTTT	CGGGSSNQPQHF
TRBV7-9	-	TRBJ2-7	few	TGTGCCAGCAGCTTAGAGAGGGGGTCCCCGAGATGGGAGCAGTACTTC	CASSLERGSPRWEQYF
TRBV5-4	-	TRBJ2-2	-	TGTGCCAGCAGCTTTTATGGGCCCGGGGAGCTGTTTTTT	CASSFYGPGELFF
TRBV5-1	TRBD1	TRBJ1-2	-	TGCGCCAGCAGGGACCGGACAGGCATCACTAACTATGGCTACACCTTC	CASRDRTGITNYGYTF
TRBV4-1	TRBD2	TRBJ2-3	-	TGCGCCAGCAGCCACCAGGGACTAGCGGGAGAGGATACGCAGTATTTT	CASSHQGLAGEDTQYF
TRBV7-2	-	TRBJ1-5	few	TGTGCCAGCAGCGTGGGCTGGGATCAGCCCCAGCATTTT	CASSVGWDQPQHF
TRBV11-2	-	TRBJ2-5	many	TGTGCCAGCAGCTTAGGGGGGGGCAGATTAAAGACCCAGTACTTC	CASSLGGGRLKTQYF
TRBV11-2	TRBD2	TRBJ2-1	many	TGTGCCAGCAGCTTAGGACTAGCGGGAGGCCATGAGCAGTTCTTC	CASSLGLAGGHEQFF
TRBV12-3/TRBV12-4	-	TRBJ2-1	-	TGTGCCAGCAGTTTAAATCAGGCGGTGCAGTTCTTC	CASSLNQAVQFF
TRBV19	TRBD1	TRBJ1-5	-	TGTGCCAGTAGTATAGTGACAGGGGGCAATCAGCCCCAGCATTTT	CASSIVTGGNQPQHF
TRBV7-8	-	TRBJ2-2	-	TGTGCCAGCAGCTTAGGGGTTGGGGGGACTAACACCGGGGAGCTGTTTTTT	CASSLGVGGTNTGELFF
TRBV24-1	TRBD2	TRBJ2-7	many	TGTGCCACCGGTCAGGCAGGGAGGGACGAGCAGTACTTC	CATGQAGRDEQYF
TRBV11-2	-	TRBJ1-1	many	TGTGCCAGCAGCCCTTTGCTGTTTATCGGCACTGAAGCTTTCTTT	CASSPLLFIGTEAFF
TRBV4-1	-	TRBJ1-2	many	TGCGCCAGCAGCCAAGTAAATTCCCCACGAGCAGACTTTGATGGCTACACCTTC	CASSQVNSPRADFDGYTF
TRBV20-1	-	TRBJ2-1	many	TGCAGTGCTAGTTCCGGGTACAATGAGCAGTTCTTC	CSASSGYNEQFF
TRBV12-3/TRBV12-4	-	TRBJ2-2	many	TGTGCCAGCAGTTTAGGGATAGGACCTGGAGGGACCGGGGAGCTGTTTTTT	CASSLGIGPGGTGELFF
TRBV6-5	-	TRBJ1-3	many	TGTGCCAGCAGTTCCCATTGGAGCTCTGGAAACACCATATATTTT	CASSSHWSSGNTIYF
TRBV7-2	-	TRBJ2-3	-	TGTGCCAGCAGCTTAGCCTCCTTTGGTTTAGCAGCAGATACGCAGTATTTT	CASSLASFGLAADTQYF
TRBV20-1	-	TRBJ2-7	many	TGCAGTGCTAGAGACAGTGCTCTCTACGAGCAGTACTTC	CSARDSALYEQYF
TRBV5-1	-	TRBJ2-2	many	TGCGCCAGCAGCTCCCAGCCTACTAGCACCGGGGAGCTGTTTTTT	CASSSQPTSTGELFF
TRBV7-2	TRBD2	TRBJ2-3	many	TGTGCCAGCAGCTTGGGTAGCGGGAACTCGGCAGATACGCAGTATTTT	CASSLGSGNSADTQYF
TRBV20-1	TRBD1	TRBJ1-5	few	TGCAGTGCTAGCAGGGGGAGGGATCAGCCCCAGCATTTT	CSASRGRDQPQHF
TRBV12-3/TRBV12-4	TRBD1	TRBJ2-1	many	TGTGCCAGCACCTCGGGACAGGGGGCCGATGAGCAGTTCTTC	CASTSGQGADEQFF
TRBV18	TRBD1	TRBJ1-5	-	TGTGCCAGCTCACCAAACAGGGGTGGCGATCAGCCCCAGCATTTT	CASSPNRGGDQPQHF
TRBV19	-	TRBJ1-2	few	TGTGCCAGTAGTATAGTTCGTGGACAAATCTATGGCTACACCTTC	CASSIVRGQIYGYTF
TRBV7-6	-	TRBJ2-7	many	TGTGCCAGCCCTCGGCAGAGGGTATCGCACTACGAGCAGTACTTC	CASPRQRVSHYEQYF
TRBV3-1	-	TRBJ1-2	many	TGTGCCAGCAGCCAAACATCCAAGGAAGGCTACACCTTC	CASSQTSKEGYTF
TRBV10-3	TRBD1	TRBJ1-4	few	TGTGCCATCAGTGAGGGACAGGGGTTTAATGAAAAACTGTTTTTT	CAISEGQGFNEKLFF
TRBV5-1	-	TRBJ1-6	many	TGCGCCAGCAGCTTGGGGACACAGAGCTCCTATAATTCACCCCTCCACTTT	CASSLGTQSSYNSPLHF
TRBV19	-	TRBJ2-1	few	TGTGCCAGTAGTTTCGACAGGAGCTCCTACAATGAGCAGTTCTTC	CASSFDRSSYNEQFF
TRBV29-1	-	TRBJ2-1	few	TGCAGCGTCTCCATCCAGGGCCTGAATGAGCAGTTCTTC	CSVSIQGLNEQFF
TRBV19	-	TRBJ1-1	few	TGTGCCAGTACGGCGCTCGACATGAACACTGAAGCTTTCTTT	CASTALDMNTEAFF
TRBV20-1	-	TRBJ2-5	-	TGCAGTGCTAGTCGTCCCGGCAGGGAAGAGACCCAGTACTTC	CSASRPGREETQYF
TRBV5-1	TRBD2	TRBJ2-1	many	TGCGCCAGCAGCTTGTCTAGCGGGAGCTACAATGAGCAGTTCTTC	CASSLSSGSYNEQFF
TRBV15	TRBD2	TRBJ2-3	many	TGTGCCACCAGCAGAGATTGGACGGGAGGTACGCAGTATTTT	CATSRDWTGGTQYF
TRBV12-3/TRBV12-4	-	TRBJ2-1	-	TGTGCCAGCAACCTTCGGGCGCCCACTCAGTCCCCCTACAATGAGCAGTTCTTC	CASNLRAPTQSPYNEQFF
TRBV7-9	TRBD1	TRBJ2-7	many	TGTGCCAGCAGCCAGACAGGGTTCTCCTACGAGCAGTACTTC	CASSQTGFSYEQYF
TRBV5-1	-	TRBJ1-1	many	TGCGCCAGCAGCGCGGTGACAGAGAACACTGAAGCTTTCTTT	CASSAVTENTEAFF
TRBV5-1	TRBD1	TRBJ1-1	-	TGCGCCAGCAGCCCGACAGGGCGGGGAGGGGTCACTGAAGCTTTCTTT	CASSPTGRGGVTEAFF
TRBV24-1	TRBD2	TRBJ2-2	many	TGTGCCACCAGTGATCTTAGCGGGAGGGACACCGGGGAGCTGTTTTTT	CATSDLSGRDTGELFF
TRBV6-1	-	TRBJ2-1	many	TGTGCCAGCAGGACAAATGAGGCTGGCCTAAACTACAATGAGCAGTTCTTC	CASRTNEAGLNYNEQFF
TRBV7-9	-	TRBJ2-3	few	TGTGCCAGCAGCCAGGGGGGCCGCACAGATACGCAGTATTTT	CASSQGGRTDTQYF
TRBV11-2	-	TRBJ2-1	many	TGTGCCAGCAGCTTAGTTACAGACGGGTACAATGAGCAGTTCTTC	CASSLVTDGYNEQFF
TRBV7-9	TRBD2	TRBJ2-1	many	TGTGCCAGCAGCTCCCGGACTAGTTCTGTCAATGAGCAGTTCTTC	CASSSRTSSVNEQFF
TRBV7-2	-	TRBJ2-7	few	TGTGCCAGCAAGGAGGCTAGCGCTTTGTACGAGCAGTACTTC	CASKEASALYEQYF
TRBV10-3	TRBD1	TRBJ2-7	-	TGTGCCATCAGGTTACAGGGGGTCCACGAGCAGTACTTC	CAIRLQGVHEQYF
TRBV12-3/TRBV12-4	-	TRBJ2-3	many	TGTGCCAGCAGTTTGCACGGGGAAGATACGCAGTATTTT	CASSLHGEDTQYF